These 5 T cell receptor beta chains were sequenced from one sample in a study of blood T cell repertoires in COVID-19. Profiling relied on immunoSEQ multiplex PCR, and the TCRdb table lists in-frame clones only, not all of them. The table has more than 150,000 clones, around 85% seen once. The sequenced material came from peripheral blood. The receptors were sampled from a man aged 70 or older with active or convalescent COVID-19.

V gene TRBV18 combines with J gene TRBJ2-5; 9 positions match TRBD1. This CDR3 region has 17 residues. The germline V gene encodes CDR1 KGHSH and CDR2 LQKENI. Trimming removed 0 bases from V and 0 bases from J; junction bases left unmatched: 5. CDR3 region: CASSPPRGQGNQETQYF. The CDR3 DNA reads TGTGCCAGCTCACCACCTCGGGGACAGGGCAACCAAGAGACCCAGTACTTC.

The chain combines TRBV5-5 with TRBJ2-3; no reliable D call. Deletions cut 0 bases from V and 4 bases from J, with 12 bases between. From germline, CDR1 is SGHKS and CDR2 YYEKEE (reference sequence). The CDR3 covers 15 residues. CDR3 bases: TGTGCCAGCAGCTTGGGTCCTAGTAACTCAGATACGCAGTATTTT. Translating it yields CASSLGPSNSDTQYF. Filled out from reference TRBV5-5 and TRBJ2-3, the complete variable domain reads DAGVTQSPTHLIKTRGQQVTLRCSPISGHKSVSWYQQVLGQGPQFIFQYYEKEERGRGNFPDRFSARQFPNYSSELNVNALLLGDSALYLCASSLGPSNSDTQYFGPGTRLTVL.

V and J are TRBV6-2 or TRBV6-3 and TRBJ2-1; possibly TRBD2 for D (7 bases). Germline V gives CDR1 MNHEY, CDR2 SVGEGT. V dropped 5 bases and J dropped 6 bases, with 17 bases sitting between them. The CDR3 extends over 15 amino acids. CDR3: CASSLDGGRINEQFF. As DNA, the CDR3 is TGTGCCAGCAGTCTCGACGGGGGGCGCATCAATGAGCAGTTCTTC.

The chain recombines TRBV29-1 with TRBJ2-3; D perhaps matches TRBD2 (6 bases). Trimming removed 2 bases from V and 5 bases from J, with 8 bases in between. The germline CDR1 and CDR2 sequences are SQVTM and ANQGSEA. The CDR3 is 12 amino acids. The CDR3 region has the DNA TGCAGCGTTGAACCCGGGGGAGATACGCAGTATTTT. Translated, it gives CSVEPGGDTQYF.

This clone was seen once. The V and J genes are TRBV2 and TRBJ1-2; D gene uncertain. Germline V gene data show CDR1 as SNHLY and CDR2 as FYNNEI. V dropped 3 bases and J dropped 4 bases, with 9 bases sitting between them. This CDR3 has 13 amino acids. The CDR3 spells CASSESGSYGYTF. CDR3 DNA sequence: TGTGCCAGCAGTGAGTCGGGGAGCTATGGCTACACCTTC.